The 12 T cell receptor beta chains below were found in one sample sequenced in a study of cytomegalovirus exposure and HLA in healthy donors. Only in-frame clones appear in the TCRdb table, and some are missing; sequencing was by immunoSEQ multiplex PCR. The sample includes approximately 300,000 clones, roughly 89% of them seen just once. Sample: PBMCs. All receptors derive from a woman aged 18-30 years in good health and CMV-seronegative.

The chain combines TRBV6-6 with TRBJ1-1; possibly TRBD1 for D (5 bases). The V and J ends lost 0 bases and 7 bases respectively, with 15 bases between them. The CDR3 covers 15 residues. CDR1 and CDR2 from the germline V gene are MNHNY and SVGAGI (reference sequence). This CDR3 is CASSYSIGAPFEAFF. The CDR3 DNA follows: TGTGCCAGCAGTTACTCGATTGGGGCCCCTTTTGAAGCTTTCTTT.

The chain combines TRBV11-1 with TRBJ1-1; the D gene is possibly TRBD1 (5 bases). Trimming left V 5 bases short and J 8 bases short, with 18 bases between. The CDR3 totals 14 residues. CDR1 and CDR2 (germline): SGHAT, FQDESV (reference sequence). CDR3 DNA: TGTGCCAGCAGCGCCTTGACTGTGGAGGGGGAAGCTTTCTTT. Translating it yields CASSALTVEGEAFF. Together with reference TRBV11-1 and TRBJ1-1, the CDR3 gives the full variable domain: EAEVAQSPRYKITEKSQAVAFWCDPISGHATLYWYRQILGQGPELLVQFQDESVVDDSQLPKDRFSAERLKGVDSTLKIQPAELGDSAMYLCASSALTVEGEAFFGQGTRLTVV.

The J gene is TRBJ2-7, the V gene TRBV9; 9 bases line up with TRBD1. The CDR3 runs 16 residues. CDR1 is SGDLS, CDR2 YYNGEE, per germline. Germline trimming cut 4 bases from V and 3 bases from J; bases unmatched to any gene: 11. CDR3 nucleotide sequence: TGTGCCAGCAGCAGGGAGACCGGGACAGGGCACTACGAGCAGTACTTC. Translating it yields CASSRETGTGHYEQYF.

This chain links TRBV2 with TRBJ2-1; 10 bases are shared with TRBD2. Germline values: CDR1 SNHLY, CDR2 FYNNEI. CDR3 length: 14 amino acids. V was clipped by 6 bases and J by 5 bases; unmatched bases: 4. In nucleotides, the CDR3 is TGTGCCAGCAGGGCCGGACTAGCGGACAATGAGCAGTTCTTC. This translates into CASRAGLADNEQFF. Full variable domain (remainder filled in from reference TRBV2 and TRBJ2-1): EPEVTQTPSHQVTQMGQEVILRCVPISNHLYFYWYRQILGQKVEFLVSFYNNEISEKSEIFDDQFSVERPDGSNFTLKIRSTKLEDSAMYFCASRAGLADNEQFFGPGTRLTVL.

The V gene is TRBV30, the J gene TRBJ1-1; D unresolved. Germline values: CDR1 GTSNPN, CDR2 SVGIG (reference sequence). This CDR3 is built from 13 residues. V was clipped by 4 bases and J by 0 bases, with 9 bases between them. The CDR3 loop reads CAWKRSLNTEAFF. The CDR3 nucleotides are TGTGCCTGGAAACGCAGTCTGAACACTGAAGCTTTCTTT.

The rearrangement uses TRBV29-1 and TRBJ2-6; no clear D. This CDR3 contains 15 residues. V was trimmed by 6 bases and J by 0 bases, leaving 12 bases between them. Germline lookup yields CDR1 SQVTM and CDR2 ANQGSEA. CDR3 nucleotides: TGCAGCGTCAGGTATCCCTTCTCTGGGGCCAACGTCCTGACTTTC. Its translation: CSVRYPFSGANVLTF.

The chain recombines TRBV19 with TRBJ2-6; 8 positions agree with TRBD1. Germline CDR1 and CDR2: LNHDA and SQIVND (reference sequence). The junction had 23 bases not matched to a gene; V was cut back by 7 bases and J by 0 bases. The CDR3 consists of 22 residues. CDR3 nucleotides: TGTGCCAGTATCTACCCAGTGGGGGACAGGAAGAAAACCCACTCTGGGGCCAACGTCCTGACTTTC. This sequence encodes CASIYPVGDRKKTHSGANVLTF.

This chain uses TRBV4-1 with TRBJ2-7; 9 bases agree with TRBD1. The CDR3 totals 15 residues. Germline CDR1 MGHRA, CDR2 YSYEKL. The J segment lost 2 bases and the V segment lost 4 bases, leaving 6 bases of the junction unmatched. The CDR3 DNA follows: TGCGCCAGCAGCCGGGACAGGGCACACCCCTACGAGCAGTACTTC. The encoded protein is CASSRDRAHPYEQYF.

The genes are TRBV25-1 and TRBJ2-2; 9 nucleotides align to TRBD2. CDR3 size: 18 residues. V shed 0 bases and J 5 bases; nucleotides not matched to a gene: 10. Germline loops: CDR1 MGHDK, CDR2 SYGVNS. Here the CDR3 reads CASSEYSSGGRETGELFF. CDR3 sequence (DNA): TGTGCCAGCAGTGAATATAGTAGCGGCGGGAGGGAGACCGGGGAGCTGTTTTTT.

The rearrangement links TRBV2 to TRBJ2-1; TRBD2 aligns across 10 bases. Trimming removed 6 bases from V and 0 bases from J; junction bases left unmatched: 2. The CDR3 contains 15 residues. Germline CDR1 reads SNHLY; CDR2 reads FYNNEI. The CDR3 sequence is CASRLAGSSYNEQFF. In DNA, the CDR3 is TGTGCCAGCAGACTAGCGGGGAGCTCCTACAATGAGCAGTTCTTC.

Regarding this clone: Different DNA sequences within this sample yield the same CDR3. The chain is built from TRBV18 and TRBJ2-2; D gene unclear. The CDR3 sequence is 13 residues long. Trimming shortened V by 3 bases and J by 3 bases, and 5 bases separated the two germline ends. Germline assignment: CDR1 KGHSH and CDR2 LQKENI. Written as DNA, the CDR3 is TGTGCCAGCTCACCTCTAGACACCGGGGAGCTGTTTTTT. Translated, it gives CASSPLDTGELFF.

CDR3 coding DNA: TGTGCCAGCAGTTACTCGATACAGGGGGCGGAAGCTTTCTTT. It codes for CASSYSIQGAEAFF. The chain employs TRBV6-5 and TRBJ1-1; TRBD1 aligns across 9 bases. V lost 0 bases and J lost 8; bases outside the gene matches: 4. The CDR3 loop spans 14 amino acids. The germline V gene has CDR1 MNHEY and CDR2 SVGAGI.